In its sample, the clone carrying this TCR beta chain was seen many times. The germline gives CDR1 MNHEY, CDR2 SVGAGI. J was trimmed by 5 bases and V by 0 bases; bases with no gene match: 12. The CDR3 sequence is 18 residues long. Using its own MiXCR run on the reads, TCRdb lists one record per CDR3 protein. The sample has approximately 630,000 distinct CDR3 sequences; about 24% are singletons. This specimen comes from a study of T cell repertoires in cytomegalovirus infection. The chain joins TRBV6-5 to TRBJ2-2; TRBD1 matches 7 bases. Sequenced input: CD8+ T cells from PBMCs. The sequence derives from a human donor in good health (CMV status not recorded). Some clones in this sample may be carry-over from other donors' samples. The CDR3 DNA sequence: TGTGCCAGCAGTTACTCGAAGGGGCGACAGGGAGAAACCGGGGAGCTGTTTTTT. It translates to CASSYSKGRQGETGELFF.